These 10 T cell receptor beta chains originate from one sample sequenced in a study of CD8+ T cells in alopecia areata (dated by TCRdb to between 2018 and 2020). The time point label here, explained by the study, means: roughly 27 days on oral tofacitinib. The treatment or condition label corresponds to: oral pan-JAK inhibitor, 5-10 mg twice daily. Receptors were amplified or captured by the immunoSEQ multiplex PCR assay. RNA was extracted from all samples and reverse transcribed into cDNA, which served as template for TCR sequencing. TCRdb holds this immuneACCESS table with in-frame rearrangements only. Some clones are missing; in checked studies, unresolved V genes explain under half, and the rest has no known cause. For this sample the table gives roughly 150,000 clones, of which roughly 52% were detected only once. The top ten constitute more than 15% of the sample. Sequenced here: CD8+ T cells sorted from blood, sampled at week 4, from a patient treated with tofacitinib. The receptors originated from a human donor with alopecia areata.

The J gene is TRBJ2-1, the V gene TRBV15, with D hard to call. V lost 5 bases, J lost 7 bases, and 12 bases lay in between. The V gene's germline CDR1 is LNHNV and CDR2 YYDKDF (reference sequence). CDR3 length: 13 amino acids. The CDR3 region has the DNA TGTGCCACCAGCGGCACCCGTGCTAATGAGCAGTTCTTC. The encoded protein is CATSGTRANEQFF.

This clone was detected a few times. The gene calls are TRBV19 and TRBJ1-5; D not resolved. This CDR3 comprises 13 residues. Germline-derived CDR1 and CDR2 are LNHDA and SQIVND (reference sequence). V lost 5 bases, J lost 4 bases, and 9 bases lay in between. This CDR3 reads CASSRGLNQPQHF. CDR3 nucleotide sequence: TGTGCCAGTAGTCGCGGTTTAAATCAGCCCCAGCATTTT.

In this sample, this clone turned up a few times. The CDR3 here is CASSPRRRQTNTEAFF. CDR3 bases: TGCGCCAGCAGCCCACGACGAAGACAGACGAACACTGAAGCTTTCTTT. V gene TRBV5-1 combines with J gene TRBJ1-1; a weak D match, TRBD1 (5 bases). Germline CDR1 and CDR2: SGHRS and YFSETQ. This CDR3 has 16 residues. V was trimmed by 4 bases and J by 1 base, leaving 17 bases between them. Filled out from reference TRBV5-1 and TRBJ1-1, the complete variable domain reads KAGVTQTPRYLIKTRGQQVTLSCSPISGHRSVSWYQQTPGQGLQFLFEYFSETQRNKGNFPGRFSGRQFSNSRSEMNVSTLELGDSALYLCASSPRRRQTNTEAFFGQGTRLTVV.

This clone was detected only once. The chain employs TRBV15 and TRBJ1-4; D may be TRBD1 (6 bases). CDR1 is LNHNV and CDR2 is YYDKDF in the germline V gene (reference sequence). The CDR3 runs 15 residues. Trimming cost V 0 bases and J 8 bases, with 13 bases left between them. The CDR3 coding sequence is TGTGCCACCAGCAGAGATCGGGCAGGGGAGGAAAAACTGTTTTTT. It yields the protein CATSRDRAGEEKLFF.

This clone has only a few counts. V and J are TRBV29-1 and TRBJ2-7; D not resolved. V was clipped by 5 bases and J by 1 base, with 15 bases between them. This CDR3 has 14 residues. The germline V gene encodes CDR1 SQVTM and CDR2 ANQGSEA. For the CDR3, the DNA is TGCAGCGTTAGAAAGACCTCTAATTCCTACGAGCAGTACTTC. Protein product: CSVRKTSNSYEQYF.

This chain uses TRBV30 with TRBJ2-2; D tentatively reads TRBD1 or TRBD2 (5 bases each). The CDR3 contains 14 residues. The V end lost 2 bases, the J end lost 7 bases, and 14 bases lay between the germline ends. Germline V gives CDR1 GTSNPN, CDR2 SVGIG (reference sequence). Written as DNA, the CDR3 is TGTGCCTGGAGTCCTCGGGGCGGACGCGGGGAGCTGTTTTTT. Protein: CAWSPRGGRGELFF.

V usage is TRBV27 and J usage is TRBJ2-3; 11 bases line up with TRBD2. This CDR3 comprises 15 residues. V shed 4 bases, J shed 1 base, and the junction held 1 base outside the gene matches. Germline CDR1 MNHEY, CDR2 SMNVEV (reference sequence). CDR3 in DNA: TGTGCCAGCAGTTCGACTAGCGGGGGCACAGATACGCAGTATTTT. This gives the protein CASSSTSGGTDTQYF.

This clone was observed a single time. The chain joins TRBV6-5 to TRBJ2-1; D perhaps matches TRBD2 (6 bases). Germline assignment: CDR1 MNHEY and CDR2 SVGAGI. This CDR3 has 16 residues. V was clipped by 0 bases and J by 2 bases, with 11 bases between them. This chain's CDR3 is CASSYSNGGPYNEQFF. For the CDR3, the DNA is TGTGCCAGCAGTTACTCGAACGGGGGACCCTACAATGAGCAGTTCTTC.

In its sample, this clone was seen a few times. The chain combines TRBV5-1 with TRBJ2-5; D uncertain. V was clipped by 2 bases and J by 0 bases, with 8 bases between them. CDR1 and CDR2 (germline): SGHRS, YFSETQ. The length of the CDR3 is 14 residues. The CDR3 loop is CASSFYPDQETQYF. As DNA, the CDR3 is TGCGCCAGCAGCTTCTATCCCGACCAAGAGACCCAGTACTTC.

The CDR3 region has the DNA TGCAGCGCGACAGGGGGCTATGGCTACACCTTC. Translating gives CSATGGYGYTF. The chain couples TRBV29-1 to TRBJ1-2, with TRBD1 identical over 9 bases. CDR1 is SQVTM, CDR2 ANQGSEA, per germline. CDR3 length: 11 amino acids. With 7 bases clipped from V and 4 bases from J, the junction kept 1 base outside the gene matches.